Each of the 2 T cell receptor beta chains below was sequenced from the same sample in a study of blood T cell repertoires in COVID-19. The assay was immunoSEQ multiplex PCR, and TCRdb's table has in-frame clones only and misses some. The sample lists approximately 200,000 clones, 85% occurring once. Sequenced sample: PBMCs or T cells enriched from blood (not recorded which). These receptors originate from a man in his forties who had recovered from COVID-19.

This clone showed up just once. The chain is built from TRBV4-1 and TRBJ2-5; 9 bases match TRBD1. V shed 0 bases, J shed 4 bases, and the junction held 3 bases outside the gene matches. Germline values: CDR1 MGHRA, CDR2 YSYEKL. The CDR3 extends over 15 amino acids. The CDR3 spells CASSQETGGLETQYF. The CDR3 coding sequence is TGCGCCAGCAGCCAAGAAACAGGGGGCTTAGAGACCCAGTACTTC.

The J gene is TRBJ1-1, the V gene TRBV28; 7 bases match TRBD1. The CDR3 is 14 residues long. Unmatched junction bases numbered 4, after V lost 5 bases and J lost 1 base. Germline CDR1 is MDHEN and CDR2 is SYDVKM. The DNA of the CDR3 is TGTGCCAGCAGTCTTGGGACAGCGAACACTGAAGCTTTCTTT. Its translation is CASSLGTANTEAFF.